The clone carrying this TCR beta chain turned up a few times. The data stem from a study of shared clonotypes between healthy human individuals. The authors split each subset's genomic DNA evenly across several immunoSEQ plates. The assay was immunoSEQ multiplex PCR, and TCRdb's table has in-frame clones only and misses some. The sample consists of fewer than 1.4 million clones, 70% to 80% of them appearing once. The CDR3 runs to 13 residues. The V end lost 4 bases, the J end lost 6 bases, and 10 bases lay between the germline ends. The germline V gene encodes CDR1 MNHEY and CDR2 SMNVEV (reference sequence).

The sample consisted of memory CD4+ T cells from PBMCs. Subset denoted: CD45RA-negative fraction. The gene calls are TRBV27 and TRBJ1-5, with TRBD1 as a possible D gene (6 bases). This TCR was recovered from a man aged 18 to 30 in good health. Some clones in this sample may be carry-over from other donors' samples. The DNA for the CDR3 is TGTGCCAGCAGTTCCTTAGGGGGTCAGCCCCAGCATTTT. Translating it yields CASSSLGGQPQHF.